This T cell receptor (beta chain) stems from a study of blood T cell repertoires in COVID-19. Looked up from germline, CDR1 is MDHEN and CDR2 is SYDVKM. The V gene end was trimmed by 6 bases and the J gene end by 2 bases; junction bases not matched to a gene: 9. The CDR3 loop spans 16 amino acids. The assay was immunoSEQ multiplex PCR, and TCRdb's table has in-frame clones only and misses some. The table lists some 300,000 clones, 88% of them singletons, with around 2% in the top ten. The sequence came from a woman aged 60-75 years in a cohort exposed to, infected with or recovered from COVID-19 (not recorded which). The rearrangement uses TRBV28 and TRBJ1-5; 8 bases align to TRBD1. The sequencing sample was made of PBMCs or T cells enriched from blood (not recorded which). CDR3 nucleotides: TGTGCCAGCAGGTCCGCAGGGGGCAATGGCAATCAGCCCCAGCATTTT. As protein: CASRSAGGNGNQPQHF. Filled out from reference TRBV28 and TRBJ1-5, the complete variable domain reads DVKVTQSSRYLVKRTGEKVFLECVQDMDHENMFWYRQDPGLGLRLIYFSYDVKMKEKGDIPEGYSVSREKKERFSLILESASTNQTSMYLCASRSAGGNGNQPQHFGDGTRLSIL.